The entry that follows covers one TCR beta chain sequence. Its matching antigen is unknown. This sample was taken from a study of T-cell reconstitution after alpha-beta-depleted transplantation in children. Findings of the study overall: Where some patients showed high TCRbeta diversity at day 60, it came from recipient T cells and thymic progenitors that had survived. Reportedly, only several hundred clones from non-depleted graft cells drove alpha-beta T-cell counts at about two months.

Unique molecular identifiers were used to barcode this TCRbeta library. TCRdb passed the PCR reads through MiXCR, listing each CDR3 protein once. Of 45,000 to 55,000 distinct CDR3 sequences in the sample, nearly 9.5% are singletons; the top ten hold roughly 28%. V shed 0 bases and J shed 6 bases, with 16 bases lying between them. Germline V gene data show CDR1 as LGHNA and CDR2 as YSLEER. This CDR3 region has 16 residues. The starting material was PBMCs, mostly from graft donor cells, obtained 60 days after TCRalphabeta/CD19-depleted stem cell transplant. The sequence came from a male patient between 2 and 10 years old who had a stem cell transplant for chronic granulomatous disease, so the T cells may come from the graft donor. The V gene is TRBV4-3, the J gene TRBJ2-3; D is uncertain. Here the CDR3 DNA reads TGCGCCAGCAGCCAAGATCACGGTAATGGGGTGGATACGCAGTATTTT. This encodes CASSQDHGNGVDTQYF.